The 25 T cell receptor beta chains listed next were all sequenced from one sample in a study of blood T cell repertoires in COVID-19. The protocol was immunoSEQ multiplex PCR, while the TCRdb copy is restricted to in-frame clones and leaves out a portion. The table lists over 150,000 clones, about 81% of them singletons. The source material was PBMCs or T cells enriched from blood (not recorded which). The origin of the receptors is a man between 50 and 59 years old who had recovered from COVID-19.

The V gene is TRBV14, the J gene TRBJ2-5; TRBD2 aligns across 12 bases. Germline-derived CDR1 and CDR2 are SGHDN and FVKESK. J lost 4 bases, V lost 3 bases, and 3 bases had no gene match. The CDR3 extends over 15 amino acids. The CDR3 region has the DNA TGTGCCAGCAGCCAGAGGACTAGCGGGGTAGAGACCCAGTACTTC. Encoded protein: CASSQRTSGVETQYF.

This clone was picked up a small number of times. The chain couples TRBV24-1 to TRBJ2-1, with TRBD2 matching over 11 bases. Germline V CDR1 and CDR2: KGHDR, SFDVKD. The CDR3 extends over 16 amino acids. V dropped 3 bases and J dropped 8; count of bases not matched to a gene: 8. The CDR3 loop is CATSDSSGGAIYEQFF. The CDR3, as DNA: TGTGCCACCAGTGATAGTAGCGGGGGGGCGATTTATGAGCAGTTCTTC.

The V and J genes are TRBV7-2 and TRBJ2-2, with TRBD2 matching 10 bases. CDR1 is SGHTA and CDR2 is FQGNSA in the germline V gene. Losses at the gene ends were 5 bases for V and 6 bases for J; bases not matched to a gene: 9. The CDR3 spans 16 residues. The CDR3 here is CASSLKPGLAPGELFF. The CDR3, as DNA: TGTGCCAGCAGCCTAAAACCGGGACTAGCGCCCGGGGAGCTGTTTTTT.

Comments on this clone: This same CDR3 is encoded by further DNA sequences in the sample. The chain joins TRBV19 to TRBJ1-2; possibly TRBD1 for D (5 bases). The germline V gene has CDR1 LNHDA and CDR2 SQIVND (reference sequence). The CDR3 loop spans 13 amino acids. The V end was cut by 6 bases, the J end by 0 bases, with 8 bases between. The CDR3 here is CASRGQANYGYTF. The CDR3 DNA reads TGTGCCAGTAGGGGGCAAGCTAACTATGGCTACACCTTC.

The genes are TRBV18 and TRBJ2-1; TRBD1 matches 11 bases. V shed 5 bases and J 2 bases; nucleotides not matched to a gene: 8. CDR3 length equals 17 residues. From germline, CDR1 is KGHSH and CDR2 LQKENI. CDR3 nucleotides: TGTGCCAGCTCAACAAGGACAGGGGGCCTCACCTACAATGAGCAGTTCTTC. The encoded protein is CASSTRTGGLTYNEQFF.

The chain recombines TRBV6-5 with TRBJ2-5, with TRBD1 matching over 10 bases. Per the germline V gene, CDR1 is MNHEY and CDR2 is SVGAGI. There are 13 residues in the CDR3. With 6 bases clipped from V and 5 bases from J, the junction kept 3 bases outside the gene matches. The CDR3 DNA follows: TGTGCCAGCAGAGGACAGGGGGTGGAGACCCAGTACTTC. Residues: CASRGQGVETQYF.

This clone was seen a handful of times. The chain combines TRBV4-3 with TRBJ2-7, with TRBD2 as a possible D gene (6 bases). From germline, CDR1 is LGHNA and CDR2 YSLEER. The CDR3 consists of 15 residues. The ends were cut back, 1 base at V and 3 bases at J, with 13 bases in the middle. The CDR3 here is CASSQGRGAGYEQYF. The CDR3 coding sequence is TGCGCCAGCAGCCAAGGGAGGGGAGCCGGCTACGAGCAGTACTTC.

The chain has TRBV5-1 and TRBJ2-7; TRBD1 is a possible D gene (6 bases). V was trimmed by 2 bases and J by 3 bases, leaving 9 bases between them. The CDR3 consists of 13 residues. The germline gives CDR1 SGHRS, CDR2 YFSETQ. The CDR3 DNA follows: TGCGCCAGCAGCTTAACAGGGTTCTACGAGCAGTACTTC. Protein sequence: CASSLTGFYEQYF.

The chain couples TRBV19 to TRBJ2-3; TRBD2 aligns across 8 bases. There are 15 residues in the CDR3. Trimming cost V 3 bases and J 3 bases; bases outside gene matches: 5. Germline V gene lookup returns CDR1 LNHDA and CDR2 SQIVND (reference sequence). The CDR3 DNA follows: TGTGCCAGTAGTATGGGCCTAGCGGGTACAGATACGCAGTATTTT. It yields the protein CASSMGLAGTDTQYF.

The rearrangement links TRBV30 to TRBJ1-5; the D gene is possibly TRBD1 (5 bases). V lost 3 bases, J lost 2 bases, and 8 bases lay in between. CDR3 length equals 13 residues. In germline, CDR1 is GTSNPN, CDR2 SVGIG (reference sequence). The CDR3 DNA reads TGTGCCTGGAGCCCGGGGGGCAATCAGCCCCAGCATTTT. Translated, it gives CAWSPGGNQPQHF.

This chain links TRBV28 with TRBJ2-3; tentatively, D is TRBD2 (5 bases). V was trimmed by 5 bases and J by 2 bases, leaving 14 bases between them. CDR1 MDHEN and CDR2 SYDVKM come from the germline V gene. The CDR3 totals 15 residues. The chain's CDR3 is CASSLTRLSTDTQYF. The CDR3 region has the DNA TGTGCCAGCAGTCTCACCCGACTATCCACAGATACGCAGTATTTT.

The V call is TRBV6-5, the J call TRBJ1-4; 7 bases agree with TRBD1. Germline V lookup: CDR1 MNHEY, CDR2 SVGAGI. The CDR3 sequence is 14 residues long. CDR3 amino acids: CASGGDRAGEKLFF. The CDR3 DNA follows: TGTGCAAGCGGGGGAGACAGGGCAGGGGAAAAACTGTTTTTT.

This clone was detected only once. This chain links TRBV2 with TRBJ1-3; 8 nucleotides align to TRBD1. The CDR3 is 15 amino acids. The V segment lost 6 bases and the J segment 2 bases; nucleotides outside the gene matches: 6. The germline V gene encodes CDR1 SNHLY and CDR2 FYNNEI. The CDR3 DNA is TGTGCCAGCAGAGCCCTGACAGGGGCTGGAAACACCATATATTTT. Amino acid sequence: CASRALTGAGNTIYF.

CDR3 in DNA: TGTGCCAGCAGCGGAGGCTACAGGGGGCGGAATGAAAAACTGTTTTTT. Its protein is CASSGGYRGRNEKLFF. The chain links TRBV9 to TRBJ1-4; TRBD1 matches at 9 bases. J was trimmed by 5 bases and V by 3 bases; bases with no gene match: 8. Looked up from germline, CDR1 is SGDLS and CDR2 is YYNGEE. The CDR3 consists of 16 residues.

The chain recombines TRBV6-6 with TRBJ2-1; 7 nucleotides align to TRBD2. The CDR3 length is 16 residues. Trimming at V came to 1 base and at J to 3 bases, leaving 6 bases not matched to a gene. Germline values: CDR1 MNHNY, CDR2 SVGAGI (reference sequence). CDR3 in amino acids: CASSYYQRGVYNEQFF. DNA of the CDR3: TGTGCCAGCAGTTACTATCAGCGGGGAGTCTACAATGAGCAGTTCTTC.

Notes on this clone: This specimen includes other DNA sequences encoding the same CDR3. V gene TRBV18 combines with J gene TRBJ2-5, with D hard to call. The CDR3 length is 13 residues. Per the germline V gene, CDR1 is KGHSH and CDR2 is LQKENI. The V and J ends lost 3 bases and 3 bases respectively, with 8 bases between them. The CDR3 bases are TGTGCCAGCTCACCGGCGACTGAAGAGACCCAGTACTTC. Its protein product is CASSPATEETQYF.

The rearrangement uses TRBV11-1 and TRBJ1-4, with D uncertain. Trimming took off 3 bases at V and 7 bases at J, with 15 bases between the two ends. Germline values: CDR1 SGHAT, CDR2 FQDESV (reference sequence). The CDR3 covers 15 residues. CDR3 bases: TGTGCCAGCAGCTTCCGGACTACGCCCACTGAAAAACTGTTTTTT. Translating it yields CASSFRTTPTEKLFF.

This chain connects TRBV7-6 to TRBJ1-1; weak D call: TRBD1 (5 bases). The V and J ends lost 1 base and 5 bases respectively, with 14 bases between them. The germline CDR1 and CDR2 sequences are SGHVS and FNYEAQ. The CDR3 is made up of 15 amino acids. The CDR3 DNA follows: TGTGCCAGCAGCTTAGTACGGATTGGGGGGACTGAAGCTTTCTTT. It codes for CASSLVRIGGTEAFF.

CDR3 amino acids: CTSSQDDAGRSGNQPQHF. In DNA, the CDR3 is TGCACCAGCAGCCAAGATGATGCGGGCCGCTCAGGCAATCAGCCCCAGCATTTT. The chain couples TRBV1 to TRBJ1-5. TRBV1 is a pseudogene segment. This CDR3 is built from 18 residues.

CDR3 sequence (DNA): TGCGCCAGCAGCCAAGAAGTTTTTGGGACTAGCGGGGGTGGGAACACCGGGGAGCTGTTTTTT. This encodes CASSQEVFGTSGGGNTGELFF. V usage is TRBV4-3 and J usage is TRBJ2-2; the match to TRBD2 covers 14 bases. The CDR3 consists of 21 residues. The J segment lost 1 base and the V segment lost 0 bases, leaving 10 bases of the junction unmatched. The germline V gene has CDR1 LGHNA and CDR2 YSLEER.

The V gene is TRBV11-3, the J gene TRBJ1-2; D ambiguous. Trimming left V 0 bases short and J 8 bases short, with 10 bases between. The CDR3 has 13 residues. The V gene's germline CDR1 is SGHNT and CDR2 YENEEA. The CDR3 nucleotides are TGTGCCAGCAGCTTAGACACTGCCGGGGGCTACACCTTC. The encoded protein is CASSLDTAGGYTF.

The rearrangement links TRBV5-1 to TRBJ1-1; D not resolved. The length of the CDR3 is 12 residues. V lost 3 bases, J lost 3 bases, and 6 bases lay in between. The germline V gene encodes CDR1 SGHRS and CDR2 YFSETQ. CDR3 DNA sequence: TGCGCCAGCAGCTATGCGGACACTGAAGCTTTCTTT. Amino acid sequence: CASSYADTEAFF.

The chain uses TRBV11-2 and TRBJ2-1; 9 bases align to TRBD2. The CDR3 length is 16 residues. Germline-derived CDR1 and CDR2 are SGHAT and FQNNGV. V shed 1 base and J 8 bases; nucleotides not matched to a gene: 9. CDR3 sequence reads: CASSLVAGLASDEQFF. The CDR3, as DNA: TGTGCCAGCAGCTTAGTTGCGGGACTAGCTTCCGATGAGCAGTTCTTC. The full variable domain, in which reference TRBV11-2 and TRBJ2-1 provide the parts outside the CDR3, is EAGVAQSPRYKIIEKRQSVAFWCNPISGHATLYWYQQILGQGPKLLIQFQNNGVVDDSQLPKDRFSAERLKGVDSTLKIQPAKLEDSAVYLCASSLVAGLASDEQFFGPGTRLTVL.

The V call is TRBV15, the J call TRBJ2-2; D is unclear. The CDR3 loop spans 14 amino acids. V lost 0 bases and J lost 7, with 9 bases in between. CDR1 and CDR2 from the germline V gene are LNHNV and YYDKDF (reference sequence). CDR3: CATSRDRGGGELFF. The CDR3 bases are TGTGCCACCAGCAGAGATAGAGGCGGCGGGGAGCTGTTTTTT. The variable domain in full, completed from reference TRBV15 and TRBJ2-2, reads DAMVIQNPRYQVTQFGKPVTLSCSQTLNHNVMYWYQQKSSQAPKLLFHYYDKDFNNEADTPDNFQSRRPNTSFCFLDIRSPGLGDTAMYLCATSRDRGGGELFFGEGSRLTVL.

The chain uses TRBV2 and TRBJ1-3, with 10 bases matching TRBD1. CDR1 is SNHLY and CDR2 is FYNNEI in the germline V gene. CDR3 length: 17 residues. V lost 5 bases, J lost 0 bases, and 7 bases stayed unmatched. The DNA of the CDR3 is TGTGCCAGCAGTAGACAGGGGGCTACCCTCTCTGGAAACACCATATATTTT. This sequence encodes CASSRQGATLSGNTIYF.